This T cell receptor beta chain was profiled in a study of blood T cell repertoires in COVID-19. The protocol was immunoSEQ multiplex PCR, while the TCRdb copy is restricted to in-frame clones and leaves out a portion. This table holds some 180,000 clones, nearly 90% found once. Germline V gene data show CDR1 as SGDLS and CDR2 as YYNGEE. This CDR3 is 13 amino acids long. The V gene lost 3 bases and the J gene lost 12 bases, with 16 bases spanning the gap. The sequenced material came from peripheral blood. The genes are TRBV9 and TRBJ2-1; D possibly corresponds to TRBD1 (6 bases). The sequence derives from a man in his fifties with acute or convalescent COVID-19. This CDR3 is CASSARDNPRQFF. The CDR3 coding sequence is TGTGCCAGCAGCGCCCGGGACAACCCTCGGCAGTTCTTC.